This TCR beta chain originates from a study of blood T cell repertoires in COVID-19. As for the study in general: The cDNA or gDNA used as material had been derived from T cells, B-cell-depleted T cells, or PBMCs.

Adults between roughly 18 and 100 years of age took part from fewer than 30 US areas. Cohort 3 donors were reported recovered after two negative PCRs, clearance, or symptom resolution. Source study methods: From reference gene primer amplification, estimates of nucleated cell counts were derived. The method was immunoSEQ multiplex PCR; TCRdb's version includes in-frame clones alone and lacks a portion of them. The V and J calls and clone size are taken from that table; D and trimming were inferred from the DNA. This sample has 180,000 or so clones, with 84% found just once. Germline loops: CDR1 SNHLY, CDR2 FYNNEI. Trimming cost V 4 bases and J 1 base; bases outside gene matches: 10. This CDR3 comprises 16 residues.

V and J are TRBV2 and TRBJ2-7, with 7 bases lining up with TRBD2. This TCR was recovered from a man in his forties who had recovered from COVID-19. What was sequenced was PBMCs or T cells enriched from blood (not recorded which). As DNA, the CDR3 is TGTGCCAGCAGTGGGGGGGGTATCCGGAGATCCTACGAGCAGTACTTC. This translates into CASSGGGIRRSYEQYF.